The T cell receptor beta chain under discussion was sequenced for a study of identifying expanded T cells in peripheral blood. This CDR3 region has 12 residues. V was shortened by 0 bases and J by 8 bases, with 4 bases between the two germline ends. Looked up from germline, CDR1 is MNHEY and CDR2 is SVGAGI. Profiled with immunoSEQ multiplex PCR; TCRdb holds only in-frame clones, not every one. The profile shows roughly 100,000 clones, 80% to 90% of them singletons. This TCR was sampled from a person aged 18 to 69 in good health. The chain employs TRBV6-5 and TRBJ2-2, with D unresolved. The material sequenced was blood. As DNA, the CDR3 is TGTGCCAGCAGTTACTCGACAGGGGAGCTGTTTTTT. It is translated as CASSYSTGELFF.